The 27 T cell receptor beta chains reported below all come from one sample, sequenced in a study of CD8 T cells in ankylosing spondylitis. MiXCR was run by TCRdb on the 5' RACE reads, yielding one entry per CDR3 protein. The table includes 800,000 to 900,000 distinct CDR3 sequences, roughly 10% detected once. Their recognized antigens are unknown. Study results and caveats: Seven to nine highly homologous variants formed a TCR beta motif that appeared characteristic of ankylosing spondylitis blood.

The source material was blood, either unsorted or a sorted T cell fraction (not recorded which). Receptors originate from a male donor with ankylosing spondylitis.

This clonotype was recorded a few times. The chain combines TRBV7-2 with TRBJ1-1; a weak D match, TRBD1 (5 bases). The CDR3 spans 14 residues. Germline loops: CDR1 SGHTA, CDR2 FQGNSA. V lost 6 bases to trimming and J lost 5 bases, with 16 bases between them. The CDR3 is CASSWERGFTEAFF. The CDR3 DNA sequence: TGTGCCAGCAGTTGGGAGAGGGGTTTTACTGAAGCTTTCTTT.

The rearrangement joins TRBV18 to TRBJ2-7, with 9 positions matching TRBD1. V dropped 7 bases and J dropped 6; count of bases not matched to a gene: 13. CDR1 and CDR2 (germline): KGHSH, LQKENI. The CDR3 sequence is 15 residues long. The CDR3 sequence: CASFLVGTGMSEQYF. The CDR3 coding sequence is TGTGCCAGCTTTCTAGTCGGGACAGGGATGAGCGAGCAGTACTTC.

The chain recombines TRBV29-1 with TRBJ2-7; weak D call: TRBD1 (6 bases). Germline V gene lookup returns CDR1 SQVTM and CDR2 ANQGSEA. The ends were cut back, 7 bases at V and 6 bases at J, with 16 bases in the middle. This CDR3 contains 12 residues. CDR3 amino acids: CSGATGSGEQYF. The CDR3 coding sequence is TGCAGCGGAGCAACAGGGTCGGGCGAGCAGTACTTC.

The table lists this clonotype with a few counts. The genes are TRBV24-1 and TRBJ2-2; TRBD1 agrees at 8 bases. V lost 5 bases to trimming and J lost 2 bases; unmatched junction nucleotides: 12. CDR1 and CDR2 from the germline V gene are KGHDR and SFDVKD. The CDR3 is 18 residues long. The CDR3 loop is CATSGPGGVNFNTGELFF. CDR3 nucleotide sequence: TGTGCCACCAGTGGCCCAGGGGGCGTAAACTTCAACACCGGGGAGCTGTTTTTT.

This clonotype was recorded many times. This chain connects TRBV4-3 to TRBJ1-2; TRBD1 is a possible D gene (5 bases). The ends were cut back, 3 bases at V and 5 bases at J, with 13 bases in the middle. Germline CDR1 reads LGHNA; CDR2 reads YSLEER. This CDR3 region has 14 residues. The CDR3 DNA sequence: TGCGCCAGCAGCCAGGATTCGGGGCCTTATGGCTACACCTTC. It codes for CASSQDSGPYGYTF.

This clonotype was seen only a few times. CDR3 region: CASSLNQASNTGELFF. The DNA of the CDR3 is TGCGCCAGCAGCTTAAACCAAGCATCGAACACCGGGGAGCTGTTTTTT. The chain couples TRBV5-1 to TRBJ2-2; no clear D. The CDR3 has 16 residues. Germline CDR1 and CDR2: SGHRS and YFSETQ. V lost 2 bases and J lost 0, with 11 bases in between.

The rearrangement uses TRBV20-1 and TRBJ2-1; no clear D gene. Germline CDR1 and CDR2: DFQATT and SNEGSKA (reference sequence). CDR3 length: 14 residues. Between the trimmed V and J ends, which lost 3 bases and 4 bases, there was a span of 13 bases. CDR3 nucleotide sequence: TGCAGTGCTAGTCAACAGAAGGCTTACAATGAGCAGTTCTTC. It specifies CSASQQKAYNEQFF.

This clonotype was found a few times. The chain couples TRBV6-5 to TRBJ1-2, with a tentative D call TRBD1 (5 bases). With 4 bases removed from V and 5 bases from J, the gap between germline ends came to 17 bases. Germline V gene sequence: CDR1 MNHEY, CDR2 SVGAGI. The CDR3 has 15 residues. For the CDR3, the DNA is TGTGCCAGCAGTTCCCCGGGACTCAGCGTATATGGCTACACCTTC. Translated: CASSSPGLSVYGYTF.

The sample holds a few counts of this clonotype. V gene TRBV7-2 combines with J gene TRBJ2-4, with a tentative D call TRBD1 (6 bases). Trimming removed 1 base from V and 5 bases from J, with 9 bases in between. The CDR3 runs to 14 residues. Looked up from germline, CDR1 is SGHTA and CDR2 is FQGNSA. The CDR3, as DNA: TGTGCCAGCAGCTTAGTTTGGACAGAAAACATTCAGTACTTC. The encoded protein is CASSLVWTENIQYF. Based on the CDR3 plus reference TRBV7-2 and TRBJ2-4, the full variable domain is GAGVSQSPSNKVTEKGKDVELRCDPISGHTALYWYRQSLGQGLEFLIYFQGNSAPDKSGLPSDRFSAERTGGSVSTLTIQRTQQEDSAVYLCASSLVWTENIQYFGAGTRLSVL.

The rearrangement joins TRBV27 to TRBJ2-3; possibly TRBD1 for D (6 bases). Trimming removed 3 bases at V and 1 base at J, with 11 bases between. The CDR3 runs 15 residues. CDR1 and CDR2 (germline): MNHEY, SMNVEV (reference sequence). The CDR3 loop reads CASSFGRQGTDTQYF. The CDR3 coding sequence is TGTGCCAGCAGTTTTGGGCGACAGGGCACAGATACGCAGTATTTT.

As to this clonotype: A far larger clone is only one base removed, so a read error is likely. The chain recombines TRBV5-6 with TRBJ2-5; D is possibly TRBD1 (6 bases). V shed 3 bases and J shed 4 bases, with 7 bases lying between them. Germline lookup yields CDR1 SGHDT and CDR2 YYEEEE. This CDR3 contains 12 residues. The CDR3 here is CASSSGVETQYF. The CDR3 DNA reads TGTGCCAGCAGCTCAGGGGTAGAGACCCAGTACTTC.

The chain joins TRBV9 to TRBJ1-2; TRBD1 matches 10 bases. Per the germline V gene, CDR1 is SGDLS and CDR2 is YYNGEE. The V and J ends lost 2 bases and 2 bases, in that order; junction bases with no gene match: 0. The length of the CDR3 is 14 residues. For the CDR3, the DNA is TGTGCCAGCAGCGTGACAGGGGGCAACTATGGCTACACCTTC. Protein: CASSVTGGNYGYTF.

This clonotype was found a few times. The V gene is TRBV7-9, the J gene TRBJ1-1; D is perhaps TRBD1 (5 bases). Germline V gene data show CDR1 as SEHNR and CDR2 as FQNEAQ (reference sequence). The V and J ends lost 6 bases and 4 bases respectively, with 15 bases between them. The CDR3 consists of 14 residues. DNA for the CDR3: TGTGCCAGCAGATCAAACAGCGGGACCACTGAAGCTTTCTTT. Residues: CASRSNSGTTEAFF.

This clonotype was seen only a few times. The genes are TRBV5-1 and TRBJ2-3; no clear D. The CDR3 has 14 residues. Germline CDR1 is SGHRS and CDR2 is YFSETQ. The ends were cut back, 0 bases at V and 1 base at J, with 6 bases in the middle. The CDR3 sequence is CASSLDFRTDTQYF. CDR3 coding DNA: TGCGCCAGCAGCTTGGACTTTCGCACAGATACGCAGTATTTT.

The sample holds many counts of this clonotype. This chain links TRBV7-9 with TRBJ1-4; TRBD1 matches at 10 bases. The germline gives CDR1 SEHNR, CDR2 FQNEAQ (reference sequence). This CDR3 has 13 amino acids. V was clipped by 5 bases and J by 7 bases; unmatched bases: 1. The CDR3 sequence is CASSDRGREKLFF. The CDR3 DNA reads TGTGCCAGCAGCGACAGGGGGCGTGAAAAACTGTTTTTT.

V is TRBV5-8 and J is TRBJ2-7; 11 bases match TRBD2. The CDR3 consists of 17 residues. Germline V gene data show CDR1 as SGHTS and CDR2 as YDEGEE. The junction had 7 bases not matched to a gene; V was cut back by 0 bases and J by 2 bases. As DNA, the CDR3 is TGTGCCAGCAGCTTGGCCCCGGGACTAGCGGTTACCTACGAGCAGTACTTC. Translating it yields CASSLAPGLAVTYEQYF. Full variable domain (outside the CDR3, taken from reference TRBV5-8 and TRBJ2-7): EAGVTQSPTHLIKTRGQQATLRCSPISGHTSVYWYQQALGLGLQFLLWYDEGEERNRGNFPPRFSGRQFPNYSSELNVNALELEDSALYLCASSLAPGLAVTYEQYFGPGTRLTVT.

Many counts were recorded for this clonotype. The rearrangement links TRBV4-2 to TRBJ2-1, with 7 bases matching TRBD2. V shed 4 bases and J 0 bases; nucleotides not matched to a gene: 9. The V gene's germline CDR1 is LGHNA and CDR2 YNFKEQ. The CDR3 totals 17 residues. CDR3 coding DNA: TGTGCCAGCAGCCCCTTCATTTCTAGCGGCTCCTACAATGAGCAGTTCTTC. Protein product: CASSPFISSGSYNEQFF.

J is TRBJ2-7 and V is TRBV29-1; D is perhaps TRBD1 (6 bases). Trimming shortened V by 6 bases and J by 8 bases, and 20 bases separated the two germline ends. This CDR3 spans 13 amino acids. Germline loops: CDR1 SQVTM, CDR2 ANQGSEA. In nucleotides, the CDR3 is TGCAGCGTGGGACAAGGGCTTAGTTACAAGCAGTACTTC. Encoded protein: CSVGQGLSYKQYF.

The CDR3 region is CATSERSGQQYF. DNA for the CDR3: TGTGCCACCAGTGAAAGATCGGGCCAGCAGTACTTC. The chain uses TRBV24-1 and TRBJ2-7, with D unresolved. From germline, CDR1 is KGHDR and CDR2 SFDVKD. V lost 4 bases and J 8 bases, leaving 11 bases between the germline ends. The CDR3 loop spans 12 amino acids.

The rearrangement uses TRBV6-5 and TRBJ2-7; D may correspond to TRBD1 or TRBD2 (5 bases each). Germline V CDR1 and CDR2: MNHEY, SVGAGI. The CDR3 runs to 16 residues. V was cut by 6 bases and J by 0 bases, with 18 bases left in between. CDR3 in DNA: TGTGCCAGCAGCTACAGCTTTTCCGGGACCTCCTACGAGCAGTACTTC. Translating it yields CASSYSFSGTSYEQYF.

The chain is built from TRBV4-2 and TRBJ1-3, with D possibly matching TRBD1 (5 bases). The V gene's germline CDR1 is LGHNA and CDR2 YNFKEQ. Trimming took off 0 bases at V and 0 bases at J, with 12 bases between the two ends. The CDR3 is 17 amino acids. DNA of the CDR3: TGTGCCAGCAGCCAAGATCGGGGCGGTTACTCTGGAAACACCATATATTTT. Encoded protein: CASSQDRGGYSGNTIYF.

In this sample, this clonotype turned up a few times. J is TRBJ2-1 and V is TRBV25-1; 9 positions match TRBD1. This CDR3 has 15 residues. In germline, CDR1 is MGHDK, CDR2 SYGVNS. The J segment lost 6 bases and the V segment lost 6 bases, leaving 9 bases of the junction unmatched. This CDR3 reads CASRSQGTGFNEQFF. The CDR3, as DNA: TGTGCCAGCAGATCCCAGGGGACAGGGTTCAATGAGCAGTTCTTC.

The sample holds many counts of this clonotype. The V gene is TRBV29-1, the J gene TRBJ2-1, with TRBD2 matching 10 bases. The CDR3 extends over 14 amino acids. Trimming cost V 6 bases and J 9 bases; bases outside gene matches: 11. Germline CDR1 SQVTM, CDR2 ANQGSEA. CDR3 coding DNA: TGCAGCGTCGTACGAGGCGCTAGCGGGGGTGAGCAGTTCTTC. Translating gives CSVVRGASGGEQFF.

This chain connects TRBV6-1 to TRBJ1-2, with 7 positions matching TRBD1. The CDR3 spans 15 residues. V dropped 6 bases and J dropped 4; count of bases not matched to a gene: 11. The germline V gene has CDR1 MNHNS and CDR2 SASEGT. This CDR3 is CASSLRQGGGYGYTF. The CDR3 DNA follows: TGTGCCAGCAGCCTGCGACAGGGAGGGGGCTATGGCTACACCTTC.

This clonotype showed up just a few times. V is TRBV20-1 and J is TRBJ2-5, with 11 bases matching TRBD1. The CDR3 is 14 amino acids. Trimming removed 5 bases from V and 3 bases from J; junction bases left unmatched: 5. Germline lookup yields CDR1 DFQATT and CDR2 SNEGSKA (reference sequence). CDR3: CSAGDRGRKETQYF. In DNA form, the CDR3 reads TGCAGTGCTGGGGACAGGGGGAGGAAAGAGACCCAGTACTTC.

The chain joins TRBV7-2 to TRBJ2-5, with D unclear. The V end lost 3 bases, the J end lost 0 bases, and 8 bases lay between the germline ends. Germline CDR1 reads SGHTA; CDR2 reads FQGNSA. CDR3 size: 14 residues. CDR3 region: CASSLGRNQETQYF. CDR3 sequence (DNA): TGTGCCAGCAGCTTGGGAAGGAACCAAGAGACCCAGTACTTC. The variable domain in full, completed from reference TRBV7-2 and TRBJ2-5, reads GAGVSQSPSNKVTEKGKDVELRCDPISGHTALYWYRQSLGQGLEFLIYFQGNSAPDKSGLPSDRFSAERTGGSVSTLTIQRTQQEDSAVYLCASSLGRNQETQYFGPGTRLLVL.

This clonotype showed up many times. The V call is TRBV7-2, the J call TRBJ2-7; D may be TRBD2 (6 bases). The germline V gene has CDR1 SGHTA and CDR2 FQGNSA. V was pared by 1 base and J by 0 bases, with 10 bases between. The CDR3 spans 15 residues. The CDR3 sequence is CASSLGRGYSYEQYF. The CDR3 bases are TGTGCCAGCAGCTTAGGGCGGGGTTACTCCTACGAGCAGTACTTC.